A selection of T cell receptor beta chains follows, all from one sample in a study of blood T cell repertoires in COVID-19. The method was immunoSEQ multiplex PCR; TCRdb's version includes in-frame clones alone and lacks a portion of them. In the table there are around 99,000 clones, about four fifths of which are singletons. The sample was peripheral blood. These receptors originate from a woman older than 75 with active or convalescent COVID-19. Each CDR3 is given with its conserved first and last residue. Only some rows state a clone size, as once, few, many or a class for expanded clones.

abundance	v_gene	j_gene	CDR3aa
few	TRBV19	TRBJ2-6	CASSIAPGLAGAGANVLTF
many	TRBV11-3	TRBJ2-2	CASSSISDTSTGELFF
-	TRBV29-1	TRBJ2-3	CSYTGGQVTDTQYF
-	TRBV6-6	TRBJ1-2	CASRPDRRDGYTF
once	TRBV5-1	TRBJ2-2	CASSRTSGGTGELFF
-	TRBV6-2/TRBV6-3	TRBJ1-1	CASSWGDSPAAFF
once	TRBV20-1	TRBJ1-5	CSASGGGQGARQPQHF
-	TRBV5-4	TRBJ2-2	CASSLAIGTANTGELFF
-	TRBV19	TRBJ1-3	CASSDTGGLTGNTIYF
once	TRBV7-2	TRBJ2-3	CASSRSSHTQYF
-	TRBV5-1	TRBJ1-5	CASSLEGQEWQPQHF